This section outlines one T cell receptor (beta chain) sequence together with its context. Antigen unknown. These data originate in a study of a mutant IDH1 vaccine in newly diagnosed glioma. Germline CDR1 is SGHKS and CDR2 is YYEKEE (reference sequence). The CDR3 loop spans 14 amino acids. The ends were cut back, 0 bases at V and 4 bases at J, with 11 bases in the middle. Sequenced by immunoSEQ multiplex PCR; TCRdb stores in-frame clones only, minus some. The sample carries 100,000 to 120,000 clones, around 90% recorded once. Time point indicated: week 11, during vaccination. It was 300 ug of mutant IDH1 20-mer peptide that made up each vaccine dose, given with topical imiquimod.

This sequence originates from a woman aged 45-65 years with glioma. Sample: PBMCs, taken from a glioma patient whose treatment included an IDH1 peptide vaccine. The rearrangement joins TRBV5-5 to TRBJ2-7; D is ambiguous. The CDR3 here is CASSLDGFGYEQYF. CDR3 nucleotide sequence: TGTGCCAGCAGCTTGGATGGTTTTGGGTACGAGCAGTACTTC.